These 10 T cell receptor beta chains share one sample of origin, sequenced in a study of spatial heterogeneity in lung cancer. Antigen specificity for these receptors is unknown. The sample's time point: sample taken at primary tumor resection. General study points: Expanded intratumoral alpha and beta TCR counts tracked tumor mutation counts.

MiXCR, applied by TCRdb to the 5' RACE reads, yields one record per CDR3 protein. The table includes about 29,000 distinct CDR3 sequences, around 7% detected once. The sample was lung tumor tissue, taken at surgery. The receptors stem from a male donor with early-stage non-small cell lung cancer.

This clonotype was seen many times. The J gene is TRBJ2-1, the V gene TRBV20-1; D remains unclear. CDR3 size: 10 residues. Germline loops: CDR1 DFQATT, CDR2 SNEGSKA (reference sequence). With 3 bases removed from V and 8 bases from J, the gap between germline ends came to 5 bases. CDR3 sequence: CSASSHEQFF. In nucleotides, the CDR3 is TGCAGTGCTAGTAGCCATGAGCAGTTCTTC.

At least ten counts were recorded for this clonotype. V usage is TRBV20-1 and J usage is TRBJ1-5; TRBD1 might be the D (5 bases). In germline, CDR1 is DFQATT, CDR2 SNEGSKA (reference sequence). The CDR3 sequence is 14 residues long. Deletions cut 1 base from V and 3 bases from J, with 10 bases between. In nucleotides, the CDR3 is TGCAGTGCTAGAGCCGGGACCTTCAATCAGCCCCAGCATTTT. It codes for CSARAGTFNQPQHF.

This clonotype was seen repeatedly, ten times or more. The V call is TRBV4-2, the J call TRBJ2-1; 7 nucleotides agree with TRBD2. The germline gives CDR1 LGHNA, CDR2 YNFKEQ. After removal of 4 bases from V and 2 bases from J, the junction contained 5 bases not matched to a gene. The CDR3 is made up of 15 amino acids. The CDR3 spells CASSLGREPYNEQFF. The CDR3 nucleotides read TGTGCCAGCAGCCTAGGGCGGGAGCCCTACAATGAGCAGTTCTTC.

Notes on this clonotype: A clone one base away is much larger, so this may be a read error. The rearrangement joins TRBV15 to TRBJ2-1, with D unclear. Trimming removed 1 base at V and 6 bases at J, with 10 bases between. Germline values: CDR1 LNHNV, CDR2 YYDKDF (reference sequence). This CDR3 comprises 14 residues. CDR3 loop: CATSRGTFPNEQFF. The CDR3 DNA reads TGTGCCACCAGCAGAGGGACGTTCCCCAATGAGCAGTTCTTC.

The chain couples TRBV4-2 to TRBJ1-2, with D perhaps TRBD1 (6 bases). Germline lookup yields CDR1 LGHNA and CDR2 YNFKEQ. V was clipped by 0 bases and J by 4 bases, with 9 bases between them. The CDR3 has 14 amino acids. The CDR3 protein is CASSQDGGPYGYTF. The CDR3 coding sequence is TGTGCCAGCAGCCAAGATGGGGGCCCCTATGGCTACACCTTC.

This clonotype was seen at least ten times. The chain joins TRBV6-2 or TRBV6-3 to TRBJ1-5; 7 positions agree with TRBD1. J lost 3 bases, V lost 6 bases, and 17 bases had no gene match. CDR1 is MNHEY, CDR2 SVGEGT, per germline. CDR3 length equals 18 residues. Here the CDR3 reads CASSRPTGEGQYNQPQHF. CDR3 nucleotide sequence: TGTGCCAGCAGCCGACCTACGGGCGAGGGACAGTACAATCAGCCCCAGCATTTT.

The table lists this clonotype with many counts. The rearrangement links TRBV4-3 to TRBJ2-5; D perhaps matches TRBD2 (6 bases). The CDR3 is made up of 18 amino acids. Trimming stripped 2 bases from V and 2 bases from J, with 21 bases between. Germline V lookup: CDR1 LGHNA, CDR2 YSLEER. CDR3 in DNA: TGCGCCAGCAGCCAAAAAAAAACGGGACTCCTACAACAAGAGACCCAGTACTTC. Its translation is CASSQKKTGLLQQETQYF.

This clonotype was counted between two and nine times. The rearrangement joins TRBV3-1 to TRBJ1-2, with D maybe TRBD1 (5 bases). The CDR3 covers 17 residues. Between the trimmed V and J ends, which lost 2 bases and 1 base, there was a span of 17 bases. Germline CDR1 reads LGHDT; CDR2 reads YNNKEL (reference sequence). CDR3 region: CASSQTRWGEINYGYTF. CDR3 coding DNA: TGTGCCAGCAGCCAAACCCGGTGGGGGGAGATTAACTATGGCTACACCTTC.

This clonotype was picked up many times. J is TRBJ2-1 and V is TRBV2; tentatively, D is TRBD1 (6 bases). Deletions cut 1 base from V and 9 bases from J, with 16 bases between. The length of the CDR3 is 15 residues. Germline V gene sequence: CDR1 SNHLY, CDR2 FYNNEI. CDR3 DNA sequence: TGTGCCAGCAGTGAAGACCAGGGGATCGGGATTGAGCAGTTCTTC. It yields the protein CASSEDQGIGIEQFF.

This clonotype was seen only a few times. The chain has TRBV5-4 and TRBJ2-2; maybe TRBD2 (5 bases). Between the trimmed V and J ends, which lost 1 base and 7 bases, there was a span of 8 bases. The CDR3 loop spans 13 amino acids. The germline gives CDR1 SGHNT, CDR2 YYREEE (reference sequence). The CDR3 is CASSLRENGELFF. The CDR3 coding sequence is TGTGCCAGCAGCTTGCGGGAAAACGGGGAGCTGTTTTTT.